The 20 T cell receptor beta chains below come from one sample, sequenced in a study of CD8+CD57+ T cells in acquired aplastic anemia. Profiling of TCR beta VDJ combinations and CDR3 sequences used genomic DNA as template. TCRdb fed the reads into MiXCR, producing one record per CDR3 protein. The table has 250,000 to 300,000 distinct CDR3 sequences, 56% seen once. Sequencing was performed on sorted CD4+, CD8+, or CD8+CD57+ T cells (not recorded which) from PBMCs. The origin of the receptors is a human donor with severe aplastic anemia or a healthy control (not recorded which).

The J gene is TRBJ2-7, the V gene TRBV9, with 11 nucleotides matching TRBD1. This CDR3 comprises 15 residues. In germline, CDR1 is SGDLS, CDR2 YYNGEE. V lost 3 bases, J lost 4 bases, and 6 bases stayed unmatched. The CDR3 sequence is CASSEGQGARYEQYF. CDR3 in DNA: TGTGCCAGCAGCGAAGGACAGGGGGCGAGGTACGAGCAGTACTTC.

There are many counts of this clonotype. The gene calls are TRBV10-3 and TRBJ2-7; D is possibly TRBD2 (6 bases). CDR1 and CDR2 from the germline V gene are ENHRY and SYGVKD. V dropped 7 bases and J dropped 4 bases, with 17 bases sitting between them. The CDR3 extends over 14 amino acids. The chain's CDR3 is CAITRAPRGYEQYF. The CDR3 region has the DNA TGTGCCATCACCCGGGCGCCGCGGGGTTACGAGCAGTACTTC.

The J gene is TRBJ2-7, the V gene TRBV29-1; D is possibly TRBD2 (6 bases). CDR3 length: 18 residues. The germline V and J ends were trimmed by 1 base and 2 bases, with 24 bases remaining between them. Germline V gene data show CDR1 as SQVTM and CDR2 as ANQGSEA. CDR3 loop: CSVEAAIDSRGSPYEQYF. CDR3 DNA sequence: TGCAGCGTTGAAGCCGCCATCGATAGCCGGGGGTCACCCTACGAGCAGTACTTC.

This rearrangement joins TRBV29-1 to TRBJ2-1; possibly TRBD1 for D (6 bases). Germline V gene data show CDR1 as SQVTM and CDR2 as ANQGSEA. V lost 0 bases to trimming and J lost 3 bases, with 12 bases between them. The length of the CDR3 is 15 residues. CDR3 nucleotide sequence: TGCAGCGTTGAAGAAACAGGGTCAGACTACAATGAGCAGTTCTTC. Encoded protein: CSVEETGSDYNEQFF.

This chain connects TRBV2 to TRBJ2-3; possibly TRBD2 for D (7 bases). Germline-derived CDR1 and CDR2 are SNHLY and FYNNEI. The CDR3 length is 15 residues. The V end lost 1 base, the J end lost 5 bases, and 13 bases lay between the germline ends. For the CDR3, the DNA is TGTGCCAGCAGTGAAGTGGGGGGGCGGGGAGATACGCAGTATTTT. It yields the protein CASSEVGGRGDTQYF. Full variable domain (rest looked up from reference TRBV2 and TRBJ2-3): EPEVTQTPSHQVTQMGQEVILRCVPISNHLYFYWYRQILGQKVEFLVSFYNNEISEKSEIFDDQFSVERPDGSNFTLKIRSTKLEDSAMYFCASSEVGGRGDTQYFGPGTRLTVL.

In its sample, this clonotype was seen once. The chain employs TRBV12-3 or TRBV12-4 and TRBJ2-1; D gene ambiguous. The ends were cut back, 2 bases at V and 6 bases at J, with 8 bases in the middle. The CDR3 consists of 13 residues. CDR3 sequence: CASSLIEGNEQFF. As DNA, the CDR3 is TGTGCCAGCAGTTTAATCGAAGGCAATGAGCAGTTCTTC.

Remarks on this clonotype: Possible read error: a much larger clone is one base away. The rearrangement links TRBV9 to TRBJ2-5; D is tentatively TRBD1 or TRBD2 (5 bases each). In germline, CDR1 is SGDLS, CDR2 YYNGEE. The CDR3 is made up of 17 amino acids. Trimming left V 0 bases short and J 4 bases short, with 19 bases between. The CDR3 sequence is CASSVGRVGATRETQYF. CDR3 DNA sequence: TGTGCCAGCAGCGTAGGGCGGGTAGGGGCTACACGAGAGACCCAGTACTTC.

This clonotype has more than one count but fewer than ten. The chain combines TRBV9 with TRBJ2-7; tentatively, D is TRBD2 (6 bases). Trimming shortened V by 3 bases and J by 4 bases, and 14 bases separated the two germline ends. CDR3 length: 14 residues. Germline loops: CDR1 SGDLS, CDR2 YYNGEE. The CDR3 DNA reads TGTGCCAGCAGCGCCGGGGACTTCTCGTACGAGCAGTACTTC. This encodes CASSAGDFSYEQYF.

For this clonotype: Compared with germline, one end of the junction differs, possibly owing to a read error. The chain recombines TRBV5-1 with TRBJ2-1; D is unclear. The CDR3 has 14 residues. CDR1 and CDR2 from the germline V gene are SGHRS and YFSETQ. CDR3 nucleotides: TGCGCTAGCAGCTTGCAATCCGCCTACAATGAGCAGTTCTTC. As protein: CASSLQSAYNEQFF.

In regard to this clonotype: Germline and junction disagree at one end, which may indicate a read error. The CDR3 DNA sequence: TGCGCCAGCAGCCAAGATCAAAGGTCGAAGGGCCAGTACTTC. Translation gives CASSQDQRSKGQYF. The chain is built from TRBV7-6 and TRBJ2-5; D is undetermined. This CDR3 has 14 amino acids. Germline V CDR1 and CDR2: SGHVS, FNYEAQ.

This clonotype was counted a few times. J is TRBJ2-3 and V is TRBV12-3 or TRBV12-4; D may be TRBD2 (6 bases). V lost 3 bases, J lost 1 base, and 11 bases lay in between. The CDR3 runs to 15 residues. The CDR3 DNA reads TGTGCCAGCAGTTTGGCGGGATCTGGCACAGATACGCAGTATTTT. Protein product: CASSLAGSGTDTQYF.

The chain has TRBV20-1 and TRBJ2-1; weak D call: TRBD1 (6 bases). From germline, CDR1 is DFQATT and CDR2 SNEGSKA (reference sequence). CDR3 length equals 11 residues. Between the trimmed V and J ends, which lost 1 base and 10 bases, there was a span of 8 bases. DNA for the CDR3: TGCAGTGCTAGAGGGGGGACAGAGCAGTTCTTC. It is translated as CSARGGTEQFF.

The chain employs TRBV20-1 and TRBJ1-5; D is uncertain. The V and J ends lost 0 bases and 5 bases respectively, with 8 bases between them. CDR3 length: 13 residues. Germline V gene lookup returns CDR1 DFQATT and CDR2 SNEGSKA (reference sequence). The CDR3 here is CSARDRWDQPQHF. The CDR3 DNA reads as TGCAGTGCTAGAGATAGGTGGGATCAGCCCCAGCATTTT.

The chain is built from TRBV29-1 and TRBJ2-7; tentative D call: TRBD1 (6 bases). The ends were cut back, 4 bases at V and 0 bases at J, with 10 bases in the middle. Germline loops: CDR1 SQVTM, CDR2 ANQGSEA. CDR3 length equals 13 residues. The CDR3 region is CSVVGTHSYEQYF. The DNA of the CDR3 is TGCAGCGTTGTAGGGACACACTCCTACGAGCAGTACTTC.

As for this clonotype: One end of the junction is discordant with germline, which a read error may explain. The chain uses TRBV25-1 and TRBJ2-7; D is undetermined. CDR3 length equals 13 residues. Germline V lookup: CDR1 MGHDK, CDR2 SYGVNS. The CDR3 DNA reads TGCGCCAGCAGTGACCTTGACTCCTACGAGCAGTACTTC. Translated, it gives CASSDLDSYEQYF.

The V and J genes are TRBV6-1 and TRBJ1-4, with 9 bases identical to TRBD1. CDR3 length: 18 residues. J gave up 8 bases and V 2 bases, and 15 bases lay outside the gene matches. CDR1 and CDR2 from the germline V gene are MNHNS and SASEGT. In DNA form, the CDR3 reads TGTGCCAGCAGTGAAATCCTAGCGGGGGACAGGGTTAACGAAAAACTGTTTTTT. Translated: CASSEILAGDRVNEKLFF.

This clonotype was seen ten or more times. The genes are TRBV7-9 and TRBJ2-7; 9 nucleotides line up with TRBD1. CDR3 size: 14 residues. Germline V lookup: CDR1 SEHNR, CDR2 FQNEAQ (reference sequence). V was pared by 7 bases and J by 5 bases, with 9 bases of the junction left unmatched. CDR3 in amino acids: CASILAGTGNEQYF. CDR3 nucleotides: TGTGCCAGCATCCTGGCCGGGACAGGGAACGAGCAGTACTTC.

As to this clonotype: Compared with germline, one end of the junction differs, possibly owing to a read error. The V call is TRBV12-3 or TRBV12-4, the J call TRBJ2-5; D is undetermined. CDR3 length: 12 amino acids. The CDR3 sequence: CASGLAEETQYF. Written as DNA, the CDR3 is TGTGCCAGCGGTTTGGCCGAAGAGACCCAGTACTTC.

This sequence joins TRBV11-3 and TRBJ1-2, with D unresolved. This CDR3 comprises 12 residues. V lost 1 base and J 10 bases, leaving 10 bases between the germline ends. Germline CDR1 reads SGHNT; CDR2 reads YENEEA. CDR3 region: CASSLGKGAYTF. CDR3 coding DNA: TGTGCCAGCAGCTTAGGGAAGGGTGCCTACACCTTC.

As concerns this clonotype: At one end the junction does not follow the germline gene, possibly because of a read error. J is TRBJ1-2 and V is TRBV30; D not certain. Germline lookup yields CDR1 GTSNPN and CDR2 SVGIG (reference sequence). The CDR3 is made up of 16 amino acids. The CDR3 spells CAWSVPGGRTNYGHTF. The CDR3 nucleotides read TGTGCCTGGAGTGTACCTGGTGGCAGAACTAACTATGGCCACACCTTC.